What follows are 6 T cell receptor beta chains derived from one specimen sequenced in a study of human T cells and chemical hapten exposure. Via MiXCR, TCRdb re-called the RACE reads, giving one row per CDR3 protein. The profile shows under 95,000 distinct CDR3 sequences, about 8.5% of them singletons. This sample's time point: pre-sensitization, week 0. Treatment specified: therapeutic diphenylcyclopropenone sensitization with weekly scalp DPC. The source was whole blood, collected in connection with sensitization to the hapten diphenylcyclopropenone (DPC). These receptors all come from a man aged 35 to 55 with alopecia areata. Some clones in this sample may be carry-over from other donors' samples.

This clonotype showed up many times. V and J are TRBV7-9 and TRBJ1-6; D unclear. V was clipped by 5 bases and J by 0 bases, with 11 bases between them. CDR1 is SEHNR and CDR2 is FQNEAQ in the germline V gene (reference sequence). The CDR3 has 16 residues. The CDR3 coding sequence is TGTGCCAGCAGCGCCTCCGAGAGCTCCTATAATTCACCCCTCCACTTT. This encodes CASSASESSYNSPLHF.

J is TRBJ2-1 and V is TRBV15; 14 positions match TRBD2. Trimming removed 3 bases from V and 9 bases from J; junction bases left unmatched: 13. Per the germline V gene, CDR1 is LNHNV and CDR2 is YYDKDF (reference sequence). This CDR3 has 18 amino acids. The CDR3 DNA follows: TGTGCCACCAGCAGGAGGGGACTAGCGGGAGAAATTTCCGGTGAGCAGTTCTTC. Translating gives CATSRRGLAGEISGEQFF.

The gene calls are TRBV5-1 and TRBJ1-6; D gene ambiguous. Trimming took off 0 bases at V and 5 bases at J, with 6 bases between the two ends. The CDR3 has 14 residues. Per the germline V gene, CDR1 is SGHRS and CDR2 is YFSETQ. The CDR3 region is CASSLESDNSPLHF. In nucleotides, the CDR3 is TGCGCCAGCAGCTTGGAATCGGATAATTCACCCCTCCACTTT.

This clonotype was picked up a small number of times. The J gene is TRBJ2-7, the V gene TRBV6-5, with TRBD2 matching 9 bases. This CDR3 has 15 amino acids. Germline CDR1 reads MNHEY; CDR2 reads SVGAGI. The J segment lost 6 bases and the V segment lost 2 bases, leaving 8 bases of the junction unmatched. CDR3 sequence (DNA): TGTGCCAGCAGTTACGGCGGTGCTAGCGGGACCGAGCAGTACTTC. Translated, it gives CASSYGGASGTEQYF.

The chain uses TRBV7-9 and TRBJ2-1; D call uncertain. V was clipped by 6 bases and J by 3 bases, with 12 bases between them. CDR1 is SEHNR and CDR2 is FQNEAQ in the germline V gene (reference sequence). CDR3 length equals 14 residues. The DNA for the CDR3 is TGTGCCAGCAGTGCAGCCGCACTCTACAATGAGCAGTTCTTC. It codes for CASSAAALYNEQFF.

This clonotype was found many times. This chain links TRBV5-1 with TRBJ2-1; weak D call: TRBD1 (5 bases). The V gene lost 3 bases and the J gene lost 7 bases, with 8 bases spanning the gap. CDR3 length: 12 amino acids. In germline, CDR1 is SGHRS, CDR2 YFSETQ. Here the CDR3 reads CASSSKGNEQFF. Written as DNA, the CDR3 is TGCGCCAGCAGCTCCAAGGGGAATGAGCAGTTCTTC.